The 23 T cell receptor beta chains listed next were all sequenced from one sample in a study of chemoradiotherapy in HPV16-positive cancers. This table comes from immunoSEQ multiplex PCR, and its TCRdb copy is limited to in-frame clones, with some not included. The top ten clones hold 22% of a sample with around 13,000 clones, approximately 92% of them seen once. Sequences were derived from blood, sampled from a patient who underwent chemoradiotherapy. Source of these receptors: a human donor with HPV-associated anogenital cancer.

In this sample, this clone turned up once. V usage is TRBV5-4 and J usage is TRBJ1-1; 7 bases are shared with TRBD1. There are 13 residues in the CDR3. V shed 6 bases, J shed 1 base, and the junction held 3 bases outside the gene matches. CDR1 and CDR2 (germline): SGHNT, YYREEE (reference sequence). The CDR3 nucleotides are TGTGCCAGCACGACAGGGTCGAACACTGAAGCTTTCTTT. Translation gives CASTTGSNTEAFF.

The chain is built from TRBV5-5 and TRBJ2-2, with 8 bases identical to TRBD1. V shed 4 bases, J shed 4 bases, and the junction held 6 bases outside the gene matches. CDR1 is SGHKS and CDR2 is YYEKEE in the germline V gene (reference sequence). The CDR3 runs to 15 residues. The CDR3 spells CASSLTGETTGELFF. CDR3 DNA sequence: TGTGCCAGCAGCCTGACAGGGGAAACCACCGGGGAGCTGTTTTTT.

The chain is built from TRBV2 and TRBJ1-5; TRBD1 aligns across 7 bases. From germline, CDR1 is SNHLY and CDR2 FYNNEI. The length of the CDR3 is 15 residues. The junction had 5 bases not matched to a gene; V was cut back by 6 bases and J by 0 bases. CDR3 nucleotide sequence: TGTGCCAGCAGCGGAGACAGGGCTAGCAATCAGCCCCAGCATTTT. Translated, it gives CASSGDRASNQPQHF.

The sample holds one count of this clone. This chain connects TRBV6-4 to TRBJ1-1; D call uncertain. The length of the CDR3 is 13 residues. Trimming took off 8 bases at V and 1 base at J, with 11 bases between the two ends. Germline CDR1 is MRHNA and CDR2 is SNTAGT. The CDR3 DNA reads TGTGCCAGCTCATCGGAGGGGAACACTGAAGCTTTCTTT. Protein: CASSSEGNTEAFF.

The V gene is TRBV6-6, the J gene TRBJ2-3; possible D gene TRBD1, 6 bases. The germline V and J ends were trimmed by 6 bases and 2 bases, with 12 bases remaining between them. Germline V gene lookup returns CDR1 MNHNY and CDR2 SVGAGI (reference sequence). CDR3 length: 14 residues. CDR3 nucleotide sequence: TGTGCCAGCAGCCCGGGACACCTCACAGATACGCAGTATTTT. As protein: CASSPGHLTDTQYF.

The V gene is TRBV6-5, the J gene TRBJ1-5, with D perhaps matching TRBD1 (5 bases). Per germline, CDR1 MNHEY and CDR2 SVGAGI. The CDR3 spans 14 residues. Trimming shortened V by 5 bases and J by 1 base, and 9 bases separated the two germline ends. The CDR3: CASSRTQSNQPQHF. Written as DNA, the CDR3 is TGTGCCAGCAGTCGGACACAGAGCAATCAGCCCCAGCATTTT.

This clone came up a few times. The V and J genes are TRBV4-1 and TRBJ2-5; 7 bases match TRBD1. The V segment lost 5 bases and the J segment 2 bases; nucleotides outside the gene matches: 14. Germline loops: CDR1 MGHRA, CDR2 YSYEKL. The CDR3 runs 17 residues. CDR3 in DNA: TGCGCCAGCAGCTATATGAGCCCGGGACAGACTCAAGAGACCCAGTACTTC. It yields the protein CASSYMSPGQTQETQYF.

V and J are TRBV28 and TRBJ2-2, with D perhaps TRBD2 (6 bases). Trimming stripped 8 bases from V and 5 bases from J, with 12 bases between. The CDR3 has 13 residues. Per the germline V gene, CDR1 is MDHEN and CDR2 is SYDVKM. The CDR3 region is CASVGTVTGELFF. The CDR3 bases are TGTGCCAGCGTAGGGACTGTAACCGGGGAGCTGTTTTTT.

The V and J genes are TRBV27 and TRBJ1-2; 8 nucleotides line up with TRBD1. There are 16 residues in the CDR3. The V gene's germline CDR1 is MNHEY and CDR2 SMNVEV (reference sequence). V shed 2 bases and J 7 bases; nucleotides not matched to a gene: 12. CDR3 region: CASSLANLQGASGYTF. The CDR3 DNA is TGTGCCAGCAGTTTAGCGAACCTCCAGGGGGCAAGTGGCTACACCTTC.

The gene calls are TRBV6-6 and TRBJ2-2; D is unresolved. This CDR3 spans 12 amino acids. V lost 1 base and J lost 4, with 1 base in between. Germline V gene data show CDR1 as MNHNY and CDR2 as SVGAGI (reference sequence). The chain's CDR3 is CASSYFTGELFF. The CDR3 coding sequence is TGTGCCAGCAGTTACTTCACCGGGGAGCTGTTTTTT.

The genes are TRBV7-2 and TRBJ2-3; TRBD2 agrees at 9 bases. V lost 1 base, J lost 4 bases, and 3 bases stayed unmatched. CDR1 and CDR2 from the germline V gene are SGHTA and FQGNSA. The CDR3 is 15 amino acids. The CDR3 reads CASSLVAGGSDTQYF. Written as DNA, the CDR3 is TGTGCCAGCAGCTTAGTGGCGGGGGGGTCAGATACGCAGTATTTT.

CDR3 region: CASSPDSNQPQHF. Here the CDR3 DNA reads TGCGCCAGCAGCCCCGACAGCAATCAGCCCCAGCATTTT. The V and J genes are TRBV5-1 and TRBJ1-5; D ambiguous. This CDR3 region has 13 residues. Trimming removed 4 bases from V and 1 base from J, with 6 bases in between. Looked up from germline, CDR1 is SGHRS and CDR2 is YFSETQ.

The chain employs TRBV6-1 and TRBJ2-7; the match to TRBD1 covers 9 bases. This CDR3 contains 15 residues. Germline loops: CDR1 MNHNS, CDR2 SASEGT. V dropped 2 bases and J dropped 6; count of bases not matched to a gene: 8. CDR3 in DNA: TGTGCCAGCAGTGAATTGGGGACAGGGCGAATCGAGCAGTACTTC. Protein product: CASSELGTGRIEQYF.

V gene TRBV6-8 combines with J gene TRBJ1-2; 10 nucleotides match TRBD1. The CDR3 is 16 residues long. CDR1 MNHGY and CDR2 SAAAGT come from the germline V gene. Trimming removed 6 bases from V and 2 bases from J; junction bases left unmatched: 9. The CDR3 DNA reads TGTGCCAGCAGCGGGACAGGGGCGGAGAGAAACTATGGCTACACCTTC. The encoded protein is CASSGTGAERNYGYTF.

This clone was observed a handful of times. J is TRBJ2-2 and V is TRBV6-1; 7 nucleotides line up with TRBD1. The CDR3 extends over 18 amino acids. The V gene end was trimmed by 3 bases and the J gene end by 6 bases; junction bases not matched to a gene: 16. Germline CDR1 MNHNS, CDR2 SASEGT. Here the CDR3 DNA reads TGTGCCAGCAGTGATGGGAACACAGGGGACCGATTAGCCGGGGAGCTGTTTTTT. This sequence encodes CASSDGNTGDRLAGELFF.

The gene calls are TRBV6-5 and TRBJ1-2, with D possibly TRBD1 on 5 matching bases. This CDR3 contains 12 residues. V was clipped by 2 bases and J by 6 bases, with 7 bases between them. Germline assignment: CDR1 MNHEY and CDR2 SVGAGI. The CDR3 sequence is CASSYEGHGYTF. The CDR3 DNA reads TGTGCCAGCAGTTACGAGGGACATGGCTACACCTTC.

This clone was found a few times. Distinct nucleotide sequences in the sample also encode this CDR3. The chain employs TRBV2 and TRBJ1-1; unclear D gene. V lost 6 bases and J 1 base, leaving 9 bases between the germline ends. The germline V gene has CDR1 SNHLY and CDR2 FYNNEI. This CDR3 is built from 13 residues. DNA for the CDR3: TGTGCCAGCAGCCCAGGCCCGAACACTGAAGCTTTCTTT. This sequence encodes CASSPGPNTEAFF.

This sequence joins TRBV2 and TRBJ2-7; D is uncertain. This CDR3 spans 10 amino acids. V was pared by 6 bases and J by 3 bases, with 3 bases between. Germline-derived CDR1 and CDR2 are SNHLY and FYNNEI. CDR3 nucleotides: TGTGCCAGCAGCAACTACGAGCAGTACTTC. Translating it yields CASSNYEQYF.

This chain links TRBV7-2 with TRBJ2-3, with D perhaps matching TRBD1 (5 bases). V lost 5 bases, J lost 2 bases, and 20 bases lay in between. Germline CDR1 reads SGHTA; CDR2 reads FQGNSA. There are 17 residues in the CDR3. DNA of the CDR3: TGTGCCAGCAGCAAAACAGGACCCTCCTCTATCACAGATACGCAGTATTTT. Its translation is CASSKTGPSSITDTQYF.

This clone was observed a handful of times. The V and J genes are TRBV7-9 and TRBJ1-6; D gene uncertain. The CDR3 totals 14 residues. The germline gives CDR1 SEHNR, CDR2 FQNEAQ (reference sequence). The V gene lost 3 bases and the J gene lost 7 bases, with 10 bases spanning the gap. Here the CDR3 DNA reads TGTGCCAGCAGCTTGGGCCAGAGGAATTCACCCCTCCACTTT. Its translation is CASSLGQRNSPLHF.

The CDR3 DNA is TGTGCCAGCATGACTGATTACTCTGGGGCCAACGTCCTGACTTTC. Protein sequence: CASMTDYSGANVLTF. The V and J genes are TRBV28 and TRBJ2-6; D is unresolved. CDR3 length equals 15 residues. The V end lost 7 bases, the J end lost 0 bases, and 10 bases lay between the germline ends. CDR1 and CDR2 (germline): MDHEN, SYDVKM.

This chain joins TRBV7-6 and TRBJ1-1; D might be TRBD1 (6 bases). Germline lookup yields CDR1 SGHVS and CDR2 FNYEAQ. Trimming cost V 5 bases and J 0 bases, with 10 bases left between them. The CDR3 is 14 residues long. CDR3 region: CASSAGQLNTEAFF. The CDR3 DNA follows: TGTGCCAGCAGCGCGGGACAACTGAACACTGAAGCTTTCTTT. Filled out from reference TRBV7-6 and TRBJ1-1, the complete variable domain reads GAGVSQSPRYKVTKRGQDVALRCDPISGHVSLYWYRQALGQGPEFLTYFNYEAQQDKSGLPNDRFSAERPEGSISTLTIQRTEQRDSAMYRCASSAGQLNTEAFFGQGTRLTVV.

This rearrangement joins TRBV7-6 to TRBJ1-3, with D unresolved. The length of the CDR3 is 15 residues. Trimming pared 3 bases from V and 4 bases from J, leaving 13 bases between. Looked up from germline, CDR1 is SGHVS and CDR2 is FNYEAQ. CDR3 sequence (DNA): TGTGCCAGCAGCTTGTCCGGGAGTAGAGGAAACACCATATATTTT. The encoded protein is CASSLSGSRGNTIYF.